The 26 T cell receptor beta chains presented below share a single source sample, sequenced in a study of identical twins. From the 5' RACE reads, TCRdb called clonotypes with MiXCR, one entry per CDR3 protein. The sample includes some 630,000 distinct CDR3 sequences, 7% to 7.5% of them seen just once. In addition, the sample was reused for a study of yellow fever vaccine responses in identical twins.

The sample consisted of PBMCs. These receptors originate from a woman in her late teens or twenties in good health.

This chain uses TRBV20-1 with TRBJ2-2; the D gene could be TRBD1 or TRBD2 (6 bases each). Germline assignment: CDR1 DFQATT and CDR2 SNEGSKA (reference sequence). The germline V and J ends were trimmed by 5 bases and 6 bases, with 19 bases remaining between them. The CDR3 is 15 residues long. Here the CDR3 reads CSAPGGGLNSGELFF. For the CDR3, the DNA is TGCAGTGCTCCGGGTGGGGGGCTGAATTCCGGGGAGCTGTTTTTT.

The chain recombines TRBV2 with TRBJ2-7; 9 nucleotides agree with TRBD2. Germline lookup yields CDR1 SNHLY and CDR2 FYNNEI. Unmatched junction bases numbered 4, after V lost 3 bases and J lost 4 bases. This CDR3 is built from 14 residues. The CDR3 region is CASSDSSGIYEQYF. CDR3 coding DNA: TGTGCCAGCAGTGATTCTAGCGGGATTTACGAGCAGTACTTC. Looking up the rest from reference TRBV2 and TRBJ2-7 gives the full variable domain: EPEVTQTPSHQVTQMGQEVILRCVPISNHLYFYWYRQILGQKVEFLVSFYNNEISEKSEIFDDQFSVERPDGSNFTLKIRSTKLEDSAMYFCASSDSSGIYEQYFGPGTRLTVT.

The gene calls are TRBV20-1 and TRBJ1-6; D might be TRBD1 (6 bases). Germline V lookup: CDR1 DFQATT, CDR2 SNEGSKA (reference sequence). Trimming stripped 0 bases from V and 6 bases from J, with 9 bases between. The CDR3 runs 14 residues. The CDR3 bases are TGCAGTGCTAGAGAGGGGACACGTAATTCACCCCTCCACTTT. It is translated as CSAREGTRNSPLHF.

Here the CDR3 DNA reads TGTGCCAGCAGCTCAGGGGGACTAGCGGGAGACAGTGGAGAGACCCAGTACTTC. Translated: CASSSGGLAGDSGETQYF. The J gene is TRBJ2-5, the V gene TRBV5-5; 14 bases are a match to TRBD2. The germline V gene has CDR1 SGHKS and CDR2 YYEKEE (reference sequence). V lost 3 bases, J lost 4 bases, and 11 bases stayed unmatched. CDR3 length: 18 residues.

The chain is built from TRBV18 and TRBJ2-6; tentatively, D is TRBD1 or TRBD2 (7 bases each). The V gene lost 3 bases and the J gene lost 9 bases, with 15 bases spanning the gap. The germline V gene encodes CDR1 KGHSH and CDR2 LQKENI. The CDR3 covers 15 residues. The CDR3 coding sequence is TGTGCCAGCTCACCGGGAGGGGACAGCAACAACGTCCTGACTTTC. Its translation: CASSPGGDSNNVLTF.

There are a few counts of this clonotype. The genes are TRBV10-1 and TRBJ2-3, with 12 positions matching TRBD2. With 0 bases clipped from V and 3 bases from J, the junction kept 10 bases outside the gene matches. The CDR3 length is 19 residues. Germline V gives CDR1 WNHNN, CDR2 SYGVQD (reference sequence). For the CDR3, the DNA is TGCGCCAGCAGTGAGTCGGGCCGACTAGCGGGAGATGGAACAGATACGCAGTATTTT. Protein: CASSESGRLAGDGTDTQYF.

The CDR3, as DNA: TGCAGCGTGGCCGGGACAGGGGGCGATCAGCCCCAGCATTTT. It encodes CSVAGTGGDQPQHF. The gene calls are TRBV29-1 and TRBJ1-5; TRBD1 aligns across 12 bases. This CDR3 has 14 residues. The germline gives CDR1 SQVTM, CDR2 ANQGSEA. Losses at the gene ends were 6 bases for V and 5 bases for J; bases not matched to a gene: 5.

This clonotype appeared many times. V and J are TRBV6-1 and TRBJ2-3, with D perhaps TRBD1 (6 bases). The CDR3 has 15 residues. From germline, CDR1 is MNHNS and CDR2 SASEGT. V gave up 6 bases and J gave up 4 bases, with 17 bases separating them. CDR3 amino acids: CASRTPGAGADTQYF. DNA of the CDR3: TGTGCCAGCAGGACCCCAGGGGCCGGGGCAGATACGCAGTATTTT.

The chain recombines TRBV4-2 with TRBJ2-3; D remains unclear. The CDR3 loop spans 15 amino acids. Deletions cut 3 bases from V and 0 bases from J, with 10 bases between. Germline CDR1 and CDR2: LGHNA and YNFKEQ. The DNA for the CDR3 is TGTGCCAGCAGCCAGGGTCCAACTAGCACAGATACGCAGTATTTT. This sequence encodes CASSQGPTSTDTQYF.

The CDR3 loop is CAISTTGTGGSQPQHF. CDR3 nucleotide sequence: TGTGCCATCAGTACCACCGGGACAGGGGGCAGTCAGCCCCAGCATTTT. This sequence joins TRBV10-3 and TRBJ1-5; 12 bases match TRBD1. V was clipped by 5 bases and J by 6 bases; unmatched bases: 8. The CDR3 length is 16 residues. Germline-derived CDR1 and CDR2 are ENHRY and SYGVKD.

Details on this clonotype: This may stem from a read error, because a much larger clone lies one nucleotide away. This sequence joins TRBV10-3 and TRBJ2-5; maybe TRBD1 (6 bases). The CDR3 length is 13 residues. The germline V gene has CDR1 ENHRY and CDR2 SYGVKD. CDR3 sequence reads: CTIRPGQQETQYF. In DNA, the CDR3 is TGTACCATCAGACCGGGACAACAAGAGACCCAGTACTTC.

This clonotype has a handful of counts. CDR3 amino acids: CSARDPLRYTDTQYF. DNA for the CDR3: TGCAGTGCTAGAGACCCGCTGCGGTACACAGATACGCAGTATTTT. The chain joins TRBV20-1 to TRBJ2-3; no clear D. Between the trimmed V and J ends, which lost 0 bases and 2 bases, there was a span of 12 bases. Germline V lookup: CDR1 DFQATT, CDR2 SNEGSKA (reference sequence). The CDR3 sequence is 15 residues long.

The chain carries TRBV20-1 and TRBJ2-1; the D gene is possibly TRBD2 (6 bases). V lost 2 bases to trimming and J lost 4 bases, with 18 bases between them. The CDR3 length is 16 residues. The germline gives CDR1 DFQATT, CDR2 SNEGSKA (reference sequence). The CDR3 nucleotides read TGCAGTGCTAGATGGGGAGGTGGGGGTCCGTACAATGAGCAGTTCTTC. Amino acid sequence: CSARWGGGGPYNEQFF.

This clonotype was observed a few times. The chain joins TRBV7-8 to TRBJ2-5; 8 positions agree with TRBD1. The trim removed 5 bases at V and 1 base at J, leaving 3 bases unmatched. The CDR3 sequence is 14 residues long. CDR1 and CDR2 (germline): SGHVS, FQNEAQ. CDR3 residues: CASSGQGLQETQYF. The CDR3 DNA follows: TGTGCCAGCAGCGGACAGGGCCTCCAAGAGACCCAGTACTTC.

This clonotype was counted a few times. This chain links TRBV5-6 with TRBJ1-5; D is perhaps TRBD1 (5 bases). Trimming removed 0 bases from V and 1 base from J, with 11 bases in between. CDR3 size: 16 residues. CDR1 is SGHDT and CDR2 is YYEEEE in the germline V gene. As DNA, the CDR3 is TGTGCCAGCAGCTTGGCCCTTGCAGGGAGCAATCAGCCCCAGCATTTT. This sequence encodes CASSLALAGSNQPQHF. The full variable domain, its missing parts supplied by reference TRBV5-6 and TRBJ1-5, is DAGVTQSPTHLIKTRGQQVTLRCSPKSGHDTVSWYQQALGQGPQFIFQYYEEEERQRGNFPDRFSGHQFPNYSSELNVNALLLGDSALYLCASSLALAGSNQPQHFGDGTRLSIL.

The chain employs TRBV9 and TRBJ2-7; no definite D call. Germline V gene sequence: CDR1 SGDLS, CDR2 YYNGEE. Trimming removed 4 bases at V and 2 bases at J, with 7 bases between. The CDR3 extends over 12 amino acids. CDR3: CASSCGTYEQYV. In DNA form, the CDR3 reads TGTGCCAGCAGCTGTGGAACCTACGAGCAGTACGTC.

This clonotype was seen ten or more times. This chain links TRBV2 with TRBJ2-3; no firm D call. Germline V lookup: CDR1 SNHLY, CDR2 FYNNEI. Trimming shortened V by 2 bases and J by 2 bases, and 17 bases separated the two germline ends. The CDR3 has 17 residues. The CDR3 spells CASSENRVQPYTDTQYF. CDR3 nucleotide sequence: TGTGCCAGCAGTGAAAACCGGGTCCAGCCGTACACAGATACGCAGTATTTT. The variable domain in full, with the rest retrieved from reference TRBV2 and TRBJ2-3, is EPEVTQTPSHQVTQMGQEVILRCVPISNHLYFYWYRQILGQKVEFLVSFYNNEISEKSEIFDDQFSVERPDGSNFTLKIRSTKLEDSAMYFCASSENRVQPYTDTQYFGPGTRLTVL.

This clonotype was detected a few times. This sequence joins TRBV4-1 and TRBJ1-5, with 8 bases identical to TRBD1. The germline V gene has CDR1 MGHRA and CDR2 YSYEKL. V was pared by 1 base and J by 3 bases, with 2 bases of the junction left unmatched. The CDR3 covers 15 residues. The CDR3 is CASSQGQGNNQPQHF. The DNA for the CDR3 is TGCGCCAGCAGCCAAGGACAGGGGAACAATCAGCCCCAGCATTTT.

This clonotype was observed at least ten times. The genes are TRBV11-2 and TRBJ2-7; D is perhaps TRBD1 or TRBD2 (6 bases each). Germline CDR1 reads SGHAT; CDR2 reads FQNNGV. The CDR3 has 16 residues. Trimming removed 1 base from V and 0 bases from J, with 13 bases in between. The CDR3 loop reads CASSLGTGADSYEQYV. CDR3 in DNA: TGTGCCAGCAGCTTAGGTACGGGGGCAGACTCCTACGAGCAGTACGTC.

This clonotype was seen a handful of times. The chain recombines TRBV5-1 with TRBJ2-3; no clear D. Germline CDR1 reads SGHRS; CDR2 reads YFSETQ. V lost 3 bases, J lost 3 bases, and 14 bases lay in between. This CDR3 contains 15 residues. The chain's CDR3 is CASSSDGWVTDTQYF. For the CDR3, the DNA is TGCGCCAGCAGCTCGGACGGTTGGGTTACAGATACGCAGTATTTT.

Only a few counts were recorded for this clonotype. The chain is built from TRBV15 and TRBJ2-2, with D tentatively TRBD1 (5 bases). Germline assignment: CDR1 LNHNV and CDR2 YYDKDF (reference sequence). CDR3 length: 15 amino acids. V shed 0 bases and J shed 2 bases, with 7 bases lying between them. Here the CDR3 reads CATSRDQGNTGELFF. As DNA, the CDR3 is TGTGCCACCAGCAGAGATCAGGGTAACACCGGGGAGCTGTTTTTT.

This clonotype was seen only a few times. V usage is TRBV2 and J usage is TRBJ1-6; 7 bases map to TRBD1. The CDR3 is 14 amino acids. The V gene end was trimmed by 6 bases and the J gene end by 8 bases; junction bases not matched to a gene: 7. In germline, CDR1 is SNHLY, CDR2 FYNNEI. The CDR3 loop is CASRGDSLDSPLHF. DNA of the CDR3: TGTGCCAGCAGGGGGGACAGTTTAGATTCACCCCTCCACTTT.

The CDR3: CASSANSYNEQFF. The CDR3, as DNA: TGTGCCAGCAGTGCCAACTCCTACAATGAGCAGTTCTTC. The chain recombines TRBV27 with TRBJ2-1, with no clear D. Per the germline V gene, CDR1 is MNHEY and CDR2 is SMNVEV (reference sequence). The CDR3 is 13 residues long. Trimming took 5 bases from V and 0 from J, leaving 5 bases between them.

This clonotype was detected many times. The chain links TRBV21-1 to TRBJ1-2; the tabulated D call, TRBD1, remains unverified against the DNA. TRBV21-1 corresponds to a pseudogene. There are 12 residues in the CDR3. CDR3 nucleotide sequence: TGTGCCAGAGAGGGGGCACCCGGTGGCTACACCTTC. Its translation: CAREGAPGGYTF.

The CDR3: CASSQGPSGGASTDTQYF. Here the CDR3 DNA reads TGCGCCAGCAGCCAAGGTCCTAGCGGGGGTGCTAGCACAGATACGCAGTATTTT. The V and J genes are TRBV4-1 and TRBJ2-3; TRBD2 aligns across 10 bases. Germline loops: CDR1 MGHRA, CDR2 YSYEKL. Trimming took 1 base from V and 0 from J; bases not matched to a gene: 7. The CDR3 contains 18 residues.

This chain joins TRBV9 and TRBJ1-5; 7 positions agree with TRBD1. Germline V CDR1 and CDR2: SGDLS, YYNGEE. This CDR3 region has 14 residues. V gave up 0 bases and J gave up 7 bases; unmatched junction bases: 4. The CDR3 DNA sequence: TGTGCCAGCAGCGTAGGAGGGGGCCAACAGCCCCAGCATTTT. Translated, it gives CASSVGGGQQPQHF. The variable domain in full, with the rest retrieved from reference TRBV9 and TRBJ1-5, is DSGVTQTPKHLITATGQRVTLRCSPRSGDLSVYWYQQSLDQGLQFLIQYYNGEERAKGNILERFSAQQFPDLHSELNLSSLELGDSALYFCASSVGGGQQPQHFGDGTRLSIL.